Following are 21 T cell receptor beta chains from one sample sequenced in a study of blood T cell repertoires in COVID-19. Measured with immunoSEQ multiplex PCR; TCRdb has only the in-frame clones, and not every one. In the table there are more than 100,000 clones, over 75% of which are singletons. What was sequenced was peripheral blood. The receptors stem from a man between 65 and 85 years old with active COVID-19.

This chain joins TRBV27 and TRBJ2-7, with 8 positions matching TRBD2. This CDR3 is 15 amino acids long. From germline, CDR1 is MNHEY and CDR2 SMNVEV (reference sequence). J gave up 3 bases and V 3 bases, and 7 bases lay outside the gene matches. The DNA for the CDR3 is TGTGCCAGCAGTTTCGAGGCGGGAGGCCTCTACGAGCAGTACTTC. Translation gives CASSFEAGGLYEQYF.

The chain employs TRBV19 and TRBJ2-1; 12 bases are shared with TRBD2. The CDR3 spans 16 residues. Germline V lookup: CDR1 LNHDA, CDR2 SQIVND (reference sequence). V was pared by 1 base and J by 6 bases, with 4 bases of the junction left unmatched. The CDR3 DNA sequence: TGTGCCAGTAGTATAGGGCCTAGCGGGAGGGCCAATGAGCAGTTCTTC. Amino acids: CASSIGPSGRANEQFF.

The CDR3 here is CASSQVSGKGLETQYF. The CDR3 DNA follows: TGTGCCAGCAGCCAAGTAAGCGGGAAGGGATTGGAGACCCAGTACTTC. V is TRBV3-1 (or the pseudogene TRBV3-2) and J is TRBJ2-5; 7 bases align to TRBD2. V dropped 1 base and J dropped 5; count of bases not matched to a gene: 10. Per the germline V gene, CDR1 is LGHDT and CDR2 is YNNKEL (reference sequence). The CDR3 loop spans 16 amino acids.

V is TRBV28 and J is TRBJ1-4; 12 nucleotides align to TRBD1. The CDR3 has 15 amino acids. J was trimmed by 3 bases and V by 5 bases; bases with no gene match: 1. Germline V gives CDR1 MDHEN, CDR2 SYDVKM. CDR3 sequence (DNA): TGTGCCAGCAGTGGGACAGGGGGCTCTAATGAAAAACTGTTTTTT. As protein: CASSGTGGSNEKLFF.

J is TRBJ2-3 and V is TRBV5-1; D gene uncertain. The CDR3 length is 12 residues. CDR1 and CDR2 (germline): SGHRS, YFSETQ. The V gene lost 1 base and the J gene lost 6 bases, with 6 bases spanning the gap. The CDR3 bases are TGCGCCAGCAGCTTGACCGGGGATACGCAGTATTTT. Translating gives CASSLTGDTQYF. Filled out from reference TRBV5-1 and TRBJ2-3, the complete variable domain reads KAGVTQTPRYLIKTRGQQVTLSCSPISGHRSVSWYQQTPGQGLQFLFEYFSETQRNKGNFPGRFSGRQFSNSRSEMNVSTLELGDSALYLCASSLTGDTQYFGPGTRLTVL.

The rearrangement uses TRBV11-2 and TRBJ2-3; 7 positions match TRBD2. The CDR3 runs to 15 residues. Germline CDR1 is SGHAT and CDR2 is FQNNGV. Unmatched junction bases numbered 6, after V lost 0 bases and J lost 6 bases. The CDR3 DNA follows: TGTGCCAGCAGCTTAGAGGGGGAGGGAATCGATACGCAGTATTTT. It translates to CASSLEGEGIDTQYF.

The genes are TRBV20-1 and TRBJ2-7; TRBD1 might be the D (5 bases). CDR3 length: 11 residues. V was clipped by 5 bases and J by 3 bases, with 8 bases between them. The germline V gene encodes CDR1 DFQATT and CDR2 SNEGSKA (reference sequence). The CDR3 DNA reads TGCAGTGCTGCGGACATCTACGAGCAGTACTTC. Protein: CSAADIYEQYF.

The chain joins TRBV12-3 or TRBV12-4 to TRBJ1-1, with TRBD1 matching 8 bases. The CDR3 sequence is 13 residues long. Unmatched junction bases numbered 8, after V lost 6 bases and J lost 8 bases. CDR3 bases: TGTGCCAGCAGGGGGACAGGAAGGGAAGAAGCTTTCTTT. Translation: CASRGTGREEAFF.

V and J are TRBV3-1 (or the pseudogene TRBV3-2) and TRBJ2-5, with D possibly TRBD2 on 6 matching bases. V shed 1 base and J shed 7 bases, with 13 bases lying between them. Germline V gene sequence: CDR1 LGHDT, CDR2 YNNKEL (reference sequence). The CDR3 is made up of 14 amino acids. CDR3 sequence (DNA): TGTGCCAGCAGCCAAGTTGGGTTGGGGGGGACCCAGTACTTC. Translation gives CASSQVGLGGTQYF.

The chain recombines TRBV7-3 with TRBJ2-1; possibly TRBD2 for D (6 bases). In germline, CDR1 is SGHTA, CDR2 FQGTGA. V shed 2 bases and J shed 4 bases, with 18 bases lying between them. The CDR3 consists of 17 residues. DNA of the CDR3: TGTGCCAGCAGCTTAGGTAGCCCGGGAGTAGGGTACAATGAGCAGTTCTTC. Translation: CASSLGSPGVGYNEQFF.

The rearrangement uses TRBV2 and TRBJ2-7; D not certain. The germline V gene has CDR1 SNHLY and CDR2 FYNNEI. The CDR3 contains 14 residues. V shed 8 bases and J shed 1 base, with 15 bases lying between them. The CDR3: CASVGRNLSYEQYF. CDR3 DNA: TGTGCCAGCGTGGGCAGGAACTTGTCCTACGAGCAGTACTTC.

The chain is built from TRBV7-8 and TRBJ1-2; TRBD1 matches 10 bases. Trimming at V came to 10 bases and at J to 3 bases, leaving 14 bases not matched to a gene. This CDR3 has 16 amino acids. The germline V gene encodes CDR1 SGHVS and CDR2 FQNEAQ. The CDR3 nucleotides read TGTGCCACCTCGGGGGCGACAGGGGGCGCCGACTATGGCTACACCTTC. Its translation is CATSGATGGADYGYTF.

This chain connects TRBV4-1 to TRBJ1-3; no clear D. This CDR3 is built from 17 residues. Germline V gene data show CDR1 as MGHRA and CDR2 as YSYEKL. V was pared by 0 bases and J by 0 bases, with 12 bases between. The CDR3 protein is CASSQEPTRGSGNTIYF. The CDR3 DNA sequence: TGCGCCAGCAGCCAAGAACCAACCCGGGGCTCTGGAAACACCATATATTTT.

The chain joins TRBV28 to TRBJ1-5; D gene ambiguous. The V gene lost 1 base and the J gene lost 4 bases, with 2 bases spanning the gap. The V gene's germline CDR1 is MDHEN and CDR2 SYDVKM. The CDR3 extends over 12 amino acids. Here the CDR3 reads CASSLLNQPQHF. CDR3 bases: TGTGCCAGCAGTTTATTAAATCAGCCCCAGCATTTT.

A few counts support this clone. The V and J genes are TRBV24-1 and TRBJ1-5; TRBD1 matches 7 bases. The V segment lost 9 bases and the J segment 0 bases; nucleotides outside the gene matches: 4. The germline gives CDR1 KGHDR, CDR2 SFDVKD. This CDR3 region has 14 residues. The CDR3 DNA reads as TGTGCCACCTCGACAGGGTATAGCAATCAGCCCCAGCATTTT. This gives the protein CATSTGYSNQPQHF.

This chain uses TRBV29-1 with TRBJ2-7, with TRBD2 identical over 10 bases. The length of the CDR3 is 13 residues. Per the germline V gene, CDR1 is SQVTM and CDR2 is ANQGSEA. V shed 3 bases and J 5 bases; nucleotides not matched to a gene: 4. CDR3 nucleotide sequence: TGCAGCGTTGAGTCTAGCGGGAGAAACGAGCAGTACTTC. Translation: CSVESSGRNEQYF.

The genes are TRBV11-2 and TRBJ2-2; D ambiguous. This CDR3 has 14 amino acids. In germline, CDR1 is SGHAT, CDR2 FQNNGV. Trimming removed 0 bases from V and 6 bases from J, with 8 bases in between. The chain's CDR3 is CASSLDPRSGELFF. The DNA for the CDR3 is TGTGCCAGCAGCTTAGATCCCCGGTCCGGGGAGCTGTTTTTT.

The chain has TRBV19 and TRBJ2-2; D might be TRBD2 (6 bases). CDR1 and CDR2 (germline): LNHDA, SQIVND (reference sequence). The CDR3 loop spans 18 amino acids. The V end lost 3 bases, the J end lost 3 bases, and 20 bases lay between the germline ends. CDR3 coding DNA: TGTGCCAGTAGTATTTATCTCCCTTCACGGAGGGACACCGGGGAGCTGTTTTTT. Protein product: CASSIYLPSRRDTGELFF.

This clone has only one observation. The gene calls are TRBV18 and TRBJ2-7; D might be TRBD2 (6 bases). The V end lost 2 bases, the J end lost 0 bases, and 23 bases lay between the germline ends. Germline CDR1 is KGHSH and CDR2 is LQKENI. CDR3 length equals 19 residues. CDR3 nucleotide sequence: TGTGCCAGCTCACCAGCCCAGGCGTCGGGAGAGGGTAGCTCCTACGAGCAGTACTTC. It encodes CASSPAQASGEGSSYEQYF. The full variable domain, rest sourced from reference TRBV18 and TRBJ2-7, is NAGVMQNPRHLVRRRGQEARLRCSPMKGHSHVYWYRQLPEEGLKFMVYLQKENIIDESGMPKERFSAEFPKEGPSILRIQQVVRGDSAAYFCASSPAQASGEGSSYEQYFGPGTRLTVT.

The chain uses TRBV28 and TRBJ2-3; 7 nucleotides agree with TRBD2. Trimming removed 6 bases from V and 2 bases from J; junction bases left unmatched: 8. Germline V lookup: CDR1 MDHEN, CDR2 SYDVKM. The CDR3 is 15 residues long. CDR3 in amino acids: CASSPGLGLTDTQYF. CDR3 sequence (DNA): TGTGCCAGCAGCCCCGGACTAGGACTCACAGATACGCAGTATTTT.

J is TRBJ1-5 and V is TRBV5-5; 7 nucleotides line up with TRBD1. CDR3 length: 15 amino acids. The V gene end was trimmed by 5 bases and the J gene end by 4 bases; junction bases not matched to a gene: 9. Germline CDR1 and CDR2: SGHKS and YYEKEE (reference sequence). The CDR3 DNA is TGTGCCAGCAGTCAGGTCGGGACAGCGAATCAGCCCCAGCATTTT. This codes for CASSQVGTANQPQHF.